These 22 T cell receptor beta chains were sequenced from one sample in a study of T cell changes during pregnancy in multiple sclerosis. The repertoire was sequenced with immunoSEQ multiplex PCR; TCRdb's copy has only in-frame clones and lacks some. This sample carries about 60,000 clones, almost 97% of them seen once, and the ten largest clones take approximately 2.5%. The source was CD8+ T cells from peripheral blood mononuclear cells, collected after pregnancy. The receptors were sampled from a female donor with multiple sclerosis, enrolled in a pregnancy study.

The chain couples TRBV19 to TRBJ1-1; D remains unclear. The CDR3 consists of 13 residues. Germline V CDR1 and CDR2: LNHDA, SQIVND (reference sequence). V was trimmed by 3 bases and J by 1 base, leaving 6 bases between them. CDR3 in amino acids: CASSMSQNTEAFF. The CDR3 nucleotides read TGTGCCAGTAGTATGAGCCAGAACACTGAAGCTTTCTTT.

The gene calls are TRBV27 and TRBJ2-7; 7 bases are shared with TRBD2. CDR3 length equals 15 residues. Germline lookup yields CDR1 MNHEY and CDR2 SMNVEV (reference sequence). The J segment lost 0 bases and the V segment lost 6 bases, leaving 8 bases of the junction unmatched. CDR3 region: CASSPTGRDSYEQYF. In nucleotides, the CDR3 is TGTGCCAGCAGCCCTACGGGGAGGGACTCCTACGAGCAGTACTTC.

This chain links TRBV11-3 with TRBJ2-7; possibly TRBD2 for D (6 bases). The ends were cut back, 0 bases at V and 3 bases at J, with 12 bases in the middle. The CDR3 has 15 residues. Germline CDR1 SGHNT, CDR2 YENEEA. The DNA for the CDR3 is TGTGCCAGCAGCTTAGAACTAGCAGCTCGCTACGAGCAGTACTTC. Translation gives CASSLELAARYEQYF.

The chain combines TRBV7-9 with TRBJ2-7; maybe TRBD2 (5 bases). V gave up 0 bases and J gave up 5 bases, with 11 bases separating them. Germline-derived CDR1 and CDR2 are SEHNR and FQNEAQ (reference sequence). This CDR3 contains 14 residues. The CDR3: CASSLAQHGDEQYF. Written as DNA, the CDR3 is TGTGCCAGCAGCTTAGCGCAACACGGGGACGAGCAGTACTTC.

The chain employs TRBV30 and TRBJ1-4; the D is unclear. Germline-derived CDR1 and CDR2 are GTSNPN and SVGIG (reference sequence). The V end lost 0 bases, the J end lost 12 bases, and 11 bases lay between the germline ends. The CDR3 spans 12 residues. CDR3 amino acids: CAWSVLGEELFF. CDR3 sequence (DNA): TGTGCCTGGAGTGTACTCGGGGAGGAACTGTTTTTT. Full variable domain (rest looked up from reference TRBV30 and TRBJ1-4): SQTIHQWPATLVQPVGSPLSLECTVEGTSNPNLYWYRQAAGRGLQLLFYSVGIGQISSEVPQNLSASRPQDRQFILSSKKLLLSDSGFYLCAWSVLGEELFFGSGTQLSVL.

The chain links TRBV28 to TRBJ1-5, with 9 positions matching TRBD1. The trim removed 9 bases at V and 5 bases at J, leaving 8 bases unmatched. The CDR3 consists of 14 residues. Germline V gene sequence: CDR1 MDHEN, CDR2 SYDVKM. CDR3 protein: CASFPDRGDQPQHF. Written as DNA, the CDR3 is TGTGCCAGTTTTCCGGACAGGGGTGATCAGCCCCAGCATTTT. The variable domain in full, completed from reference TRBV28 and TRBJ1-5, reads DVKVTQSSRYLVKRTGEKVFLECVQDMDHENMFWYRQDPGLGLRLIYFSYDVKMKEKGDIPEGYSVSREKKERFSLILESASTNQTSMYLCASFPDRGDQPQHFGDGTRLSIL.

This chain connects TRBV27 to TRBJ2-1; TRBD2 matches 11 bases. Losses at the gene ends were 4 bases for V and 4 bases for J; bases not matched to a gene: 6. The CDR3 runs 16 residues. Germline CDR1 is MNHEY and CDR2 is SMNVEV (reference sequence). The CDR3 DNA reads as TGTGCCAGCAGTTCGCTAGCGGGGGGAGGATACAATGAGCAGTTCTTC. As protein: CASSSLAGGGYNEQFF.

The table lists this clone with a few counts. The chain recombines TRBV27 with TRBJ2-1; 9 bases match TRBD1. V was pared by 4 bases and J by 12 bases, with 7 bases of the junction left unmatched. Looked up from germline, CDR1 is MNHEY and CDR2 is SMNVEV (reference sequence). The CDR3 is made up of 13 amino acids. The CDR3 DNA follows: TGTGCCAGCAGTTCAGGGACAGGGTTCGGGCAGTTCTTC. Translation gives CASSSGTGFGQFF.

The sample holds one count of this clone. The CDR3 is CASSLVGRGPRETQYF. In nucleotides, the CDR3 is TGTGCCAGCAGCCTGGTTGGAAGGGGGCCAAGAGAGACCCAGTACTTC. The chain carries TRBV27 and TRBJ2-5; 7 bases are a match to TRBD1. Germline V CDR1 and CDR2: MNHEY, SMNVEV (reference sequence). The CDR3 runs 16 residues. The ends lost 6 bases at V and 4 bases at J; junction bases unmatched: 14.

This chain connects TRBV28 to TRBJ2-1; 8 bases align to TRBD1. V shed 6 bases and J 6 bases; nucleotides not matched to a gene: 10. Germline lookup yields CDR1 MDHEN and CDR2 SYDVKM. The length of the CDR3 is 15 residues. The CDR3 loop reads CASSPPGQAINEQFF. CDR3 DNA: TGTGCCAGCAGCCCCCCGGGACAGGCCATCAATGAGCAGTTCTTC.

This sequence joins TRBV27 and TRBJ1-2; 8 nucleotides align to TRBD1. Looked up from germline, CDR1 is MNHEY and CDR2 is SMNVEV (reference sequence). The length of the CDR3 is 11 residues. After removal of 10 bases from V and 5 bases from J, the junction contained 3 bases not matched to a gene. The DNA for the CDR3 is TGTGCCACCACAGGGGGGTATGGCTACACCTTC. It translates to CATTGGYGYTF.

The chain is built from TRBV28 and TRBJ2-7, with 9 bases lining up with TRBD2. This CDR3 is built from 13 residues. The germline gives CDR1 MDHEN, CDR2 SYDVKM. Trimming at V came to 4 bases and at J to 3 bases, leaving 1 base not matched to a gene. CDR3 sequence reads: CASSYSGGYEQYF. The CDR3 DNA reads TGTGCCAGCAGTTATAGCGGGGGCTACGAGCAGTACTTC. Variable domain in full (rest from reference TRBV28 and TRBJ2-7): DVKVTQSSRYLVKRTGEKVFLECVQDMDHENMFWYRQDPGLGLRLIYFSYDVKMKEKGDIPEGYSVSREKKERFSLILESASTNQTSMYLCASSYSGGYEQYFGPGTRLTVT.

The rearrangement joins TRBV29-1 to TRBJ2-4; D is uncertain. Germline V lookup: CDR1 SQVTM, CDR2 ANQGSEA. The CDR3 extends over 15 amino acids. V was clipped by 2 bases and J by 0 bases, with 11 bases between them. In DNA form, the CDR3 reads TGCAGCGTTGAAACGCGGCTGATAGCCAAAAACATTCAGTACTTC. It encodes CSVETRLIAKNIQYF.

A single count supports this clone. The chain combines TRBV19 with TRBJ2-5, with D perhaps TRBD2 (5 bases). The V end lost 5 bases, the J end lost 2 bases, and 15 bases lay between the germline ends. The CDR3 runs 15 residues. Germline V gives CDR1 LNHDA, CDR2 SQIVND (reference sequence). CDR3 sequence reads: CASSRGTAIQETQYF. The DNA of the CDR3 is TGTGCCAGTAGTCGGGGAACCGCTATACAAGAGACCCAGTACTTC.

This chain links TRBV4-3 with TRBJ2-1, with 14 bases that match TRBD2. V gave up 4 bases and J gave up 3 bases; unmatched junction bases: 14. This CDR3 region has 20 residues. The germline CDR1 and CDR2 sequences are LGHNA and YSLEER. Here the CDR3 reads CASSRKSGTSGSLIYNEQFF. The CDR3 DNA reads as TGCGCCAGCAGCCGAAAGAGCGGGACTAGCGGGAGTCTCATCTACAATGAGCAGTTCTTC.

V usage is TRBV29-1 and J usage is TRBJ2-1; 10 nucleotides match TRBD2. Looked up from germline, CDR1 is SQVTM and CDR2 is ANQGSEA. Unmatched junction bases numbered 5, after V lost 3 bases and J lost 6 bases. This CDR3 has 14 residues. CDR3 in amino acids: CSVDPSGRRNEQFF. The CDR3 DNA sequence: TGCAGCGTTGACCCTAGCGGGAGACGCAATGAGCAGTTCTTC.

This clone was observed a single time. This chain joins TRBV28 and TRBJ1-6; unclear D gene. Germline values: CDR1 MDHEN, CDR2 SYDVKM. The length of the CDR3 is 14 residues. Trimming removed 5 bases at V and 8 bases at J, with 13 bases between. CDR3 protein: CASSPSGDYSPLHF. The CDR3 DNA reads TGTGCCAGCAGTCCTAGCGGGGATTATTCACCCCTCCACTTT. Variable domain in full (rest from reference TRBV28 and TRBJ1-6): DVKVTQSSRYLVKRTGEKVFLECVQDMDHENMFWYRQDPGLGLRLIYFSYDVKMKEKGDIPEGYSVSREKKERFSLILESASTNQTSMYLCASSPSGDYSPLHFGNGTRLTVT.

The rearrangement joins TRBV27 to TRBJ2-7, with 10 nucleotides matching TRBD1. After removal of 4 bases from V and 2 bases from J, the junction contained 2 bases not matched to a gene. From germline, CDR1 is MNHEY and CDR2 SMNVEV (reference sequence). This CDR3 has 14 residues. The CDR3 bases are TGTGCCAGCAGTTCGGGACAGGGGACCTACGAGCAGTACTTC. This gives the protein CASSSGQGTYEQYF.

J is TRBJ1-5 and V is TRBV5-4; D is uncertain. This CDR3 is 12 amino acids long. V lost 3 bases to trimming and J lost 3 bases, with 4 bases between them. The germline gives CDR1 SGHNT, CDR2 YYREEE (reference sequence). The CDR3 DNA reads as TGTGCCAGCAGCTCTTACAATCAGCCCCAGCATTTT. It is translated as CASSSYNQPQHF.

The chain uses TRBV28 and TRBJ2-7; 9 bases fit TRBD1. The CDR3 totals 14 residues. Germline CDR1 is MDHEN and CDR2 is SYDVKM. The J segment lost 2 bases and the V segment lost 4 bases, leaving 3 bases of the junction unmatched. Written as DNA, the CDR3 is TGTGCCAGCAGTTCGACAGGGGGAACCTACGAGCAGTACTTC. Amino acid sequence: CASSSTGGTYEQYF.

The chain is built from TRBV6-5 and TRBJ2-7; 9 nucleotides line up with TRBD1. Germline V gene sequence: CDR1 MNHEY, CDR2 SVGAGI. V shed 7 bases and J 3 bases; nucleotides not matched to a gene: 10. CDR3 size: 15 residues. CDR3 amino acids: CASTLTGTGIYEQYF. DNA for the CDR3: TGTGCCAGCACCCTTACCGGGACAGGGATCTACGAGCAGTACTTC.

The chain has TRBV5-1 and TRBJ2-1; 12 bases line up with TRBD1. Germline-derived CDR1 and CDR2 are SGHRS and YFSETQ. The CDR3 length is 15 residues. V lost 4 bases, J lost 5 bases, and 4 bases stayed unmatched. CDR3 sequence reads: CASSIGTGGNNEQFF. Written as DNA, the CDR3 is TGCGCCAGCAGCATCGGGACAGGGGGCAACAATGAGCAGTTCTTC.